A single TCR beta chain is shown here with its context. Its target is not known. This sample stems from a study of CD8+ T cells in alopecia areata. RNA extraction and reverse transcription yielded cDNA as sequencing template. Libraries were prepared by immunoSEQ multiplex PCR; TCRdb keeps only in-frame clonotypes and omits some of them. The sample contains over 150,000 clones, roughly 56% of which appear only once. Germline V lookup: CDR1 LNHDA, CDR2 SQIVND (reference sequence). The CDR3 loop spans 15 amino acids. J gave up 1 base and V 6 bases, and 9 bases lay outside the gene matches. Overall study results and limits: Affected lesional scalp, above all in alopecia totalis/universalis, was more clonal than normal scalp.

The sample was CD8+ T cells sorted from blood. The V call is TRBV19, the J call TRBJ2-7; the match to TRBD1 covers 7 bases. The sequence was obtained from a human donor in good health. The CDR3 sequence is CASRASGTASYEQYF. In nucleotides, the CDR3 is TGTGCCAGTAGAGCCTCCGGGACAGCTTCCTACGAGCAGTACTTC.